This T cell receptor beta chain derives from a study of T cell repertoires in cytomegalovirus infection. Turning to the study itself: Shared public TCR beta signatures pointed to both CMV infection and a matching HLA type. Study-wide points: Across the ex vivo response, the dominant clonotypes were HLA-C-restricted CMV-specific TCR beta clonotypes. Pooled public TCR beta family frequency picked out CMV carriers with the relevant HLA.

TCRdb reprocessed the reads with MiXCR, giving one entry per CDR3 protein. The sample holds approximately 250,000 distinct CDR3 sequences; around an eighth are singletons and the top ten take approximately 1.8%. A note on this clonotype: No antigen is known for it.

This TCR was sampled from a human donor in good health (CMV status not recorded). Some clones in this sample may be carry-over from other donors' samples. The sequenced material came from PBMCs.

The CDR3 nucleotides read TGTGCCAGCAGTTTAGAGAAGAGGGGTTCCTACGAGCAGTACTTC. Translating gives CASSLEKRGSYEQYF. This chain links TRBV6-1 with TRBJ2-7, with D perhaps assigned TRBD1 or TRBD2 (5 bases each). The germline V and J ends were trimmed by 5 bases and 1 base, with 15 bases remaining between them. The CDR3 runs 15 residues. CDR1 and CDR2 (germline): MNHNS, SASEGT.